Listed below are T cell receptor beta chains from one sample, sequenced in a study of PD-1 blockade in classical Hodgkin lymphoma. The assay was immunoSEQ multiplex PCR, and TCRdb's table has in-frame clones only and misses some. Among tens of thousands of clones listed, 71% were seen once. Sequenced material: peripheral blood mononuclear cells (PBMCs), taken before the second cycle of nivolumab. The receptors originated from a human donor with classical Hodgkin lymphoma. Both conserved end residues are part of each CDR3. A D gene is named only where the DNA matches it firmly. The listing skips clone size in some rows; elsewhere it reads once, few, many or a size class.

TRBJ2-2 NA NA TRBV11-1 CASSLARGGADTGELFF TGTGCCAGCAGCTTAGCCCGTGGGGGGGCCGACACCGGGGAGCTGTTTTTT
TRBJ1-2 few TRBD1 TRBV9 CASSSKTGGNSGYTF TGTGCCAGCAGCTCCAAGACAGGGGGAAACAGTGGCTACACCTTC
TRBJ2-3 NA NA TRBV29-1 CSVRVGGPPGTDTQYF TGCAGCGTGAGGGTGGGGGGGCCGCCTGGCACAGATACGCAGTATTTT
TRBJ1-1 NA NA TRBV19 CASSNTPEVTEAFF TGTGCCAGTAGTAATACTCCAGAGGTCACTGAAGCTTTCTTT
TRBJ1-5 NA NA TRBV30 CAWSPREGHQPQHF TGTGCCTGGAGTCCGAGGGAGGGGCATCAGCCCCAGCATTTT
TRBJ1-4 few TRBD1 TRBV7-9 CASSLGAGGEKLFF TGTGCCAGCAGCTTGGGGGCAGGGGGTGAAAAACTGTTTTTT
TRBJ1-2 NA NA TRBV21-1 CASSKGGYGYTF TGTGCCAGCAGCAAAGGGGGGTATGGCTACACCTTC
TRBJ2-1 once NA TRBV5-6 CASSLGSYSYNEQFF TGTGCCAGCAGCTTGGGCAGTTACTCCTACAATGAGCAGTTCTTC
TRBJ2-1 NA NA TRBV2 CASSQQDYPSWNEQFF TGTGCCAGCAGTCAACAGGACTACCCTTCGTGGAATGAGCAGTTCTTC
TRBJ1-1 NA TRBD1 TRBV6-1 CASSPQGANTEAFF TGTGCCAGCAGTCCACAGGGGGCGAACACTGAAGCTTTCTTT
TRBJ2-7 NA TRBD1 TRBV10-3 CASKKPGTGGGEQYF TGTGCCAGCAAAAAACCCGGGACAGGGGGCGGAGAGCAGTACTTC
TRBJ2-7 NA NA TRBV13 CASSPGRTYEQYF TGTGCCAGCAGCCCAGGGAGGACCTACGAGCAGTACTTC
TRBJ2-7 once TRBD1 TRBV27 CASSISGDSRTYEQYF TGTGCCAGCAGTATCTCCGGGGACAGCAGAACCTACGAGCAGTACTTC
TRBJ1-5 NA NA TRBV29-1 CSGAAGAGQPQHF TGCAGCGGCGCGGCGGGGGCTGGTCAGCCCCAGCATTTT
TRBJ2-1 NA TRBD1 TRBV9 CASSVTGGGNEQFF TGTGCCAGCAGCGTAACAGGGGGCGGGAATGAGCAGTTCTTC
TRBJ2-1 few NA TRBV6-1 CASSELGVNEQFF TGTGCCAGCAGTGAATTAGGAGTGAATGAGCAGTTCTTC
TRBJ1-2 NA NA TRBV6-1 CASSEAASPGTGYTF TGTGCCAGCAGTGAAGCTGCATCTCCCGGGACTGGCTACACCTTC
TRBJ2-7 NA TRBD2 TRBV11-2 CASSLSGGASLDEQYF TGTGCCAGCAGCTTGAGCGGGGGGGCCAGTCTCGACGAGCAGTACTTC
TRBJ2-3 once TRBD2 TRBV6-5 CASSQTSGGGNTQYF TGTGCCAGCAGCCAGACTAGCGGGGGGGGTAATACGCAGTATTTT
TRBJ1-6 NA TRBD1 TRBV5-6 CASRVQGPNSPLHF TGTGCCAGCAGAGTACAGGGGCCCAATTCACCCCTCCACTTT
TRBJ2-1 NA TRBD2 TRBV7-2 CASSLASGATYNEQFF TGTGCCAGCAGCTTAGCTAGCGGGGCAACCTACAATGAGCAGTTCTTC